The 10 T cell receptor beta chains below were found in one sample sequenced in a study of cytomegalovirus exposure and HLA in healthy donors (dated by TCRdb to 2016 to 2017). Library preparation was by the immunoSEQ multiplex PCR assay. A mixture of 60 forward primers for TCR Vbeta segments and 13 reverse primers for TCR Jbeta segments was used in the multiplex PCR. As stored in TCRdb, this immuneACCESS dataset retains in-frame rearrangements with V and J assigned. A fraction of the clones does not appear; measured against another copy, unresolved V genes explain less than half of the discrepancy, and the remainder lacks a known reason. The sample table contains about 120,000 clones; only one count was recorded for around 86% of them. Approximately 2.1% of the sample is in the top ten clones. The material sequenced was PBMCs. These TCRs come from a man younger than 40 in good health and CMV-seronegative.

V usage is TRBV5-6 and J usage is TRBJ1-2; no reliable D call. The V and J ends lost 4 bases and 4 bases respectively, with 8 bases between them. CDR3 size: 12 residues. Germline V gene data show CDR1 as SGHDT and CDR2 as YYEEEE. The CDR3 region is CASSKSSYGYTF. CDR3 sequence (DNA): TGTGCCAGCAGCAAGTCTAGCTATGGCTACACCTTC. Full variable domain (outside the CDR3, taken from reference TRBV5-6 and TRBJ1-2): DAGVTQSPTHLIKTRGQQVTLRCSPKSGHDTVSWYQQALGQGPQFIFQYYEEEERQRGNFPDRFSGHQFPNYSSELNVNALLLGDSALYLCASSKSSYGYTFGSGTRLTVV.

The chain has TRBV29-1 and TRBJ1-2, with a tentative D call TRBD1 (6 bases). V dropped 6 bases and J dropped 4 bases, with 24 bases sitting between them. Looked up from germline, CDR1 is SQVTM and CDR2 is ANQGSEA. The CDR3 is 16 amino acids. CDR3 amino acids: CSVPRGGAGKIYGYTF. The DNA of the CDR3 is TGCAGCGTCCCACGCGGGGGGGCAGGGAAAATCTATGGCTACACCTTC. The full variable domain, rest sourced from reference TRBV29-1 and TRBJ1-2, is SAVISQKPSRDICQRGTSLTIQCQVDSQVTMMFWYRQQPGQSLTLIATANQGSEATYESGFVIDKFPISRPNLTFSTLTVSNMSPEDSSIYLCSVPRGGAGKIYGYTFGSGTRLTVV.

This chain's CDR3 is CASSLYVRVGYTF. The CDR3 DNA follows: TGTGCCAGCAGTCTATACGTCAGGGTCGGCTACACCTTC. The gene calls are TRBV28 and TRBJ1-2; TRBD1 is a possible D gene (5 bases). Germline V gene sequence: CDR1 MDHEN, CDR2 SYDVKM. The CDR3 runs 13 residues. The germline V and J ends were trimmed by 5 bases and 8 bases, with 15 bases remaining between them.

The chain links TRBV5-5 to TRBJ1-2, with D unclear. Germline CDR1 is SGHKS and CDR2 is YYEKEE (reference sequence). The CDR3 sequence is 17 residues long. V was clipped by 2 bases and J by 4 bases, with 21 bases between them. The CDR3 sequence is CASSFLSKDTLFYGYTF. The CDR3 nucleotides are TGTGCCAGCAGCTTTCTATCGAAAGACACCCTTTTCTATGGCTACACCTTC.

V and J are TRBV19 and TRBJ1-1, with TRBD1 matching over 8 bases. Germline V gives CDR1 LNHDA, CDR2 SQIVND (reference sequence). J was trimmed by 3 bases and V by 3 bases; bases with no gene match: 12. The CDR3 extends over 17 amino acids. The CDR3 DNA reads as TGTGCCAGTAGTATCGCCGGGACAGGTGGATGGGACACTGAAGCTTTCTTT. This codes for CASSIAGTGGWDTEAFF.

The V gene is TRBV7-9, the J gene TRBJ1-2, with D tentatively TRBD1 (5 bases). V lost 1 base and J 6 bases, leaving 18 bases between the germline ends. CDR3 length equals 16 residues. Looked up from germline, CDR1 is SEHNR and CDR2 is FQNEAQ (reference sequence). CDR3 sequence reads: CASSLGTGALHNGYTF. CDR3 DNA sequence: TGTGCCAGCAGCTTAGGAACTGGGGCCCTCCATAATGGCTACACCTTC. The full variable domain, with the rest looked up from reference TRBV7-9 and TRBJ1-2, is DTGVSQNPRHKITKRGQNVTFRCDPISEHNRLYWYRQTLGQGPEFLTYFQNEAQLEKSRLLSDRFSAERPKGSFSTLEIQRTEQGDSAMYLCASSLGTGALHNGYTFGSGTRLTVV.

V gene TRBV19 combines with J gene TRBJ1-5; D uncertain. V was trimmed by 5 bases and J by 0 bases, leaving 11 bases between them. This CDR3 is built from 15 residues. Germline V CDR1 and CDR2: LNHDA, SQIVND (reference sequence). The CDR3 is CASSSQQISNQPQHF. The CDR3 nucleotides are TGTGCCAGTAGTTCACAGCAAATTAGCAATCAGCCCCAGCATTTT. The full variable domain, with the rest looked up from reference TRBV19 and TRBJ1-5, is DGGITQSPKYLFRKEGQNVTLSCEQNLNHDAMYWYRQDPGQGLRLIYYSQIVNDFQKGDIAEGYSVSREKKESFPLTVTSAQKNPTAFYLCASSSQQISNQPQHFGDGTRLSIL.

The chain has TRBV30 and TRBJ2-7; D gene ambiguous. Germline V gene lookup returns CDR1 GTSNPN and CDR2 SVGIG (reference sequence). V lost 2 bases and J lost 7, with 9 bases in between. The CDR3 has 11 amino acids. The CDR3 DNA reads TGTGCCTGGAGTAATGTGGCTGAGCAGTACTTC. It specifies CAWSNVAEQYF.

This clone came up a few times. The gene calls are TRBV28 and TRBJ2-3; 9 nucleotides align to TRBD1. Germline values: CDR1 MDHEN, CDR2 SYDVKM. V gave up 4 bases and J gave up 6 bases; unmatched junction bases: 14. The CDR3 loop spans 17 amino acids. The DNA of the CDR3 is TGTGCCAGCAGTTCCACACTGGACAGGGGCGTTTTCGATACGCAGTATTTT. This encodes CASSSTLDRGVFDTQYF.

This chain connects TRBV5-4 to TRBJ1-5; tentatively, D is TRBD1 (6 bases). From germline, CDR1 is SGHNT and CDR2 YYREEE (reference sequence). Trimming removed 0 bases at V and 7 bases at J, with 11 bases between. The CDR3 covers 14 residues. The CDR3 bases are TGTGCCAGCAGCTTGGGGGGAACAGGGCAGCCCCAGCATTTT. This encodes CASSLGGTGQPQHF.